The 13 T cell receptor beta chains presented below share a single source sample, sequenced in a study of CD8+ T cells in alopecia areata (dated by TCRdb to 2016 to 2019). In the paper's terms, the time point label means: baseline before oral tofacitinib. Receptor amplification or capture employed the immunoSEQ multiplex PCR assay. RNA was extracted from all samples and reverse transcribed into cDNA as template for TCR sequencing. Sourced from immuneACCESS, this table was stored by TCRdb with only in-frame sequences that have V and J called. A share of the clones is absent; for the studies checked, an unresolved V gene accounts for under half, and the remainder has no known explanation. This sample has more than 150,000 clones in its table, and 40% to 60% of those were observed once. Clones ranked in the top ten supply 15% to 20% of the sample. Sample: CD8+ T cells sorted from blood, taken at week 0. The source of these receptors is a human donor with alopecia areata.

The V gene is TRBV29-1, the J gene TRBJ1-5; D is uncertain. This CDR3 contains 14 residues. Trimming shortened V by 4 bases and J by 7 bases, and 17 bases separated the two germline ends. The germline V gene encodes CDR1 SQVTM and CDR2 ANQGSEA. Here the CDR3 DNA reads TGCAGCGTTGTGCTAGGGATGGAAGGGCAGCCCCAGCATTTT. It is translated as CSVVLGMEGQPQHF.

The chain has TRBV30 and TRBJ1-2; perhaps TRBD1 as D (6 bases). CDR1 is GTSNPN and CDR2 is SVGIG in the germline V gene (reference sequence). CDR3 size: 12 residues. V lost 5 bases to trimming and J lost 11 bases, with 18 bases between them. This CDR3 is CAWGPTRGAYTF. The CDR3 DNA reads TGTGCCTGGGGTCCGACGCGGGGGGCTTACACCTTC.

The chain recombines TRBV7-2 with TRBJ2-7; 8 nucleotides line up with TRBD1. V was pared by 6 bases and J by 2 bases, with 6 bases of the junction left unmatched. Germline CDR1 SGHTA, CDR2 FQGNSA. The CDR3 length is 14 residues. CDR3: CASSMGTGPYEQYF. The CDR3 coding sequence is TGTGCCAGCAGTATGGGGACAGGACCCTACGAGCAGTACTTC.

This sequence joins TRBV4-1 and TRBJ2-3; 8 bases agree with TRBD2. The CDR3 spans 16 residues. V was pared by 1 base and J by 1 base, with 4 bases of the junction left unmatched. From germline, CDR1 is MGHRA and CDR2 YSYEKL. The CDR3, as DNA: TGCGCCAGCAGCCAAGGGGTTAGCGGGGGCACAGATACGCAGTATTTT. It translates to CASSQGVSGGTDTQYF.

The chain combines TRBV7-2 with TRBJ2-4; D not resolved. Per germline, CDR1 SGHTA and CDR2 FQGNSA. V dropped 7 bases and J dropped 0 bases, with 13 bases sitting between them. CDR3 length equals 15 residues. This chain's CDR3 is CASTAPGRAKNIQYF. The CDR3 nucleotides are TGTGCCAGCACTGCCCCGGGCCGAGCCAAAAACATTCAGTACTTC.

This chain joins TRBV28 and TRBJ2-4; 9 bases align to TRBD1. CDR3 size: 12 residues. Germline-derived CDR1 and CDR2 are MDHEN and SYDVKM. Trimming at V came to 6 bases and at J to 7 bases, leaving 1 base not matched to a gene. The CDR3 DNA is TGTGCCAGCAGAGGACAGGGGAACATTCAGTACTTC. Protein sequence: CASRGQGNIQYF.

This clone was seen a single time. The V call is TRBV29-1, the J call TRBJ2-1; weak D call: TRBD2 (6 bases). CDR1 and CDR2 from the germline V gene are SQVTM and ANQGSEA. The CDR3 runs to 14 residues. Trimming removed 3 bases from V and 4 bases from J, with 13 bases in between. The CDR3 DNA is TGCAGCGTTGAGGGCAGGGAGGTTTACAATGAGCAGTTCTTC. Amino acids: CSVEGREVYNEQFF.

This clone has a handful of counts. The chain recombines TRBV29-1 with TRBJ1-3; D gene ambiguous. Per the germline V gene, CDR1 is SQVTM and CDR2 is ANQGSEA. The V end lost 5 bases, the J end lost 2 bases, and 7 bases lay between the germline ends. The CDR3 is 12 residues long. In DNA form, the CDR3 reads TGCAGCGTTCGGGTGCCTGGAAACACCATATATTTT. Amino acid sequence: CSVRVPGNTIYF.

There are many counts of this clone. The rearrangement links TRBV7-2 to TRBJ1-1; TRBD1 matches at 11 bases. The CDR3 covers 14 residues. Unmatched junction bases numbered 0, after V lost 0 bases and J lost 6 bases. Germline V gene data show CDR1 as SGHTA and CDR2 as FQGNSA. CDR3 amino acids: CASSLAGQGAEAFF. The CDR3 DNA follows: TGTGCCAGCAGCTTAGCGGGACAGGGGGCTGAAGCTTTCTTT.

The chain recombines TRBV13 with TRBJ1-6, with D hard to call. This CDR3 is built from 12 residues. V lost 5 bases, J lost 10 bases, and 9 bases lay in between. CDR1 is PRHDT and CDR2 is FYEKMQ in the germline V gene (reference sequence). CDR3 amino acids: CASSPPGSPLHF. The CDR3 DNA follows: TGTGCCAGCAGCCCGCCCGGGTCACCCCTCCACTTT.

The CDR3 spells CASSDPSSGQGLDTQYF. In nucleotides, the CDR3 is TGTGCCAGCAGTGACCCGTCCTCCGGACAGGGCCTGGATACGCAGTATTTT. V gene TRBV2 combines with J gene TRBJ2-3, with 8 nucleotides matching TRBD1. V gave up 3 bases and J gave up 6 bases; unmatched junction bases: 14. The CDR3 contains 17 residues. Germline V gene sequence: CDR1 SNHLY, CDR2 FYNNEI.

The V and J genes are TRBV9 and TRBJ1-2; TRBD1 is a possible D gene (6 bases). The CDR3 runs to 14 residues. The germline V gene has CDR1 SGDLS and CDR2 YYNGEE. V dropped 1 base and J dropped 8 bases, with 15 bases sitting between them. DNA for the CDR3: TGTGCCAGCAGCGTAAGTTCCGGGGGCAAGGGCTACACCTTC. It specifies CASSVSSGGKGYTF. Full variable domain (rest looked up from reference TRBV9 and TRBJ1-2): DSGVTQTPKHLITATGQRVTLRCSPRSGDLSVYWYQQSLDQGLQFLIQYYNGEERAKGNILERFSAQQFPDLHSELNLSSLELGDSALYFCASSVSSGGKGYTFGSGTRLTVV.

Only a few counts were recorded for this clone. The rearrangement joins TRBV10-3 to TRBJ2-7; 8 nucleotides line up with TRBD1. This CDR3 has 13 residues. Germline lookup yields CDR1 ENHRY and CDR2 SYGVKD. V gave up 2 bases and J gave up 3 bases; unmatched junction bases: 0. CDR3 in DNA: TGTGCCATCAGTGAGGGGACAGGCTACGAGCAGTACTTC. Amino acid sequence: CAISEGTGYEQYF.